Listed here are 16 T cell receptor beta chains from one sample, sequenced in a study of blood T cell repertoires in COVID-19. The data were produced by immunoSEQ multiplex PCR, yet TCRdb's version contains in-frame clones alone and is incomplete. This table holds approximately 150,000 clones, roughly 85% found once. The sample taken for sequencing was peripheral blood. The source is a human donor with acute or convalescent COVID-19. The donor label of this sample is uncertain.

The J gene is TRBJ2-1, the V gene TRBV25-1; the match to TRBD2 covers 8 bases. The V segment lost 7 bases and the J segment 4 bases; nucleotides outside the gene matches: 6. This CDR3 contains 14 residues. Germline V gene lookup returns CDR1 MGHDK and CDR2 SYGVNS. The CDR3 sequence: CASTASGSYNEQFF. The CDR3 bases are TGTGCCAGCACGGCCAGCGGGAGTTACAATGAGCAGTTCTTC.

The chain uses TRBV7-9 and TRBJ2-1; 13 bases are a match to TRBD2. CDR3 length: 17 residues. The junction had 7 bases not matched to a gene; V was cut back by 5 bases and J by 3 bases. Germline V gene data show CDR1 as SEHNR and CDR2 as FQNEAQ (reference sequence). The CDR3 protein is CASSDGLAGEYYNEQFF. The CDR3 DNA is TGTGCCAGCAGCGATGGACTAGCGGGGGAGTACTACAATGAGCAGTTCTTC.

A few counts support this clone. The chain employs TRBV19 and TRBJ2-7, with TRBD1 as a possible D gene (6 bases). This CDR3 contains 15 residues. Germline lookup yields CDR1 LNHDA and CDR2 SQIVND (reference sequence). Trimming cost V 3 bases and J 2 bases, with 14 bases left between them. The CDR3 region has the DNA TGTGCCAGTAGTATTGACAGGTCGCTTACCTACGAGCAGTACTTC. Residues: CASSIDRSLTYEQYF. The variable domain in full, with the rest retrieved from reference TRBV19 and TRBJ2-7, is DGGITQSPKYLFRKEGQNVTLSCEQNLNHDAMYWYRQDPGQGLRLIYYSQIVNDFQKGDIAEGYSVSREKKESFPLTVTSAQKNPTAFYLCASSIDRSLTYEQYFGPGTRLTVT.

The genes are TRBV5-1 and TRBJ2-3, with unresolved D. Germline-derived CDR1 and CDR2 are SGHRS and YFSETQ. V dropped 0 bases and J dropped 5 bases, with 10 bases sitting between them. This CDR3 comprises 14 residues. In DNA, the CDR3 is TGCGCCAGCAGCTTGGCTCAAGAGCTAGATACGCAGTATTTT. Protein: CASSLAQELDTQYF.

This clone appeared a single time. The chain is built from TRBV18 and TRBJ2-5; D remains unclear. CDR1 and CDR2 (germline): KGHSH, LQKENI. V was clipped by 1 base and J by 0 bases, with 6 bases between them. This CDR3 spans 14 amino acids. This chain's CDR3 is CASSPRSDQETQYF. The CDR3 DNA reads TGTGCCAGCTCACCACGTTCAGACCAAGAGACCCAGTACTTC.

The CDR3 DNA sequence: TGTGCCAGCAGCTACATAGTGGCTCAGGGAAGCCAAGAGACCCAGTACTTC. It yields the protein CASSYIVAQGSQETQYF. This chain uses TRBV7-9 with TRBJ2-5, with a weak D call TRBD1 (5 bases). The CDR3 runs to 17 residues. Germline CDR1 SEHNR, CDR2 FQNEAQ (reference sequence). The V gene lost 4 bases and the J gene lost 1 base, with 19 bases spanning the gap.

The chain couples TRBV7-2 to TRBJ2-7; TRBD1 matches at 8 bases. CDR1 is SGHTA and CDR2 is FQGNSA in the germline V gene. V shed 5 bases, J shed 5 bases, and the junction held 5 bases outside the gene matches. The CDR3 consists of 13 residues. Here the CDR3 reads CASSPGDRNEQYF. DNA for the CDR3: TGTGCCAGCAGCCCCGGGGACAGGAACGAGCAGTACTTC.

This clone was detected only once. This chain connects TRBV4-3 to TRBJ1-6, with D uncertain. The CDR3 sequence is 14 residues long. Trimming removed 6 bases at V and 6 bases at J, with 12 bases between. Germline CDR1 LGHNA, CDR2 YSLEER. CDR3 sequence reads: CASRLVGGNSPLHF. CDR3 bases: TGCGCCAGCAGGCTGGTCGGCGGTAATTCACCCCTCCACTTT.

The rearrangement links TRBV5-8 to TRBJ1-2; D ambiguous. Trimming removed 0 bases at V and 0 bases at J, with 15 bases between. Germline V gene data show CDR1 as SGHTS and CDR2 as YDEGEE. The CDR3 has 17 amino acids. The CDR3 reads CASSLAGYRGSNYGYTF. The DNA of the CDR3 is TGTGCCAGCAGCTTGGCCGGTTATCGGGGATCTAACTATGGCTACACCTTC.

This chain's CDR3 is CASSKGPTGGYGYTF. In nucleotides, the CDR3 is TGTGCCAGTAGTAAGGGCCCCACAGGGGGTTATGGCTACACCTTC. The chain couples TRBV19 to TRBJ1-2, with TRBD1 identical over 8 bases. Losses at the gene ends were 4 bases for V and 5 bases for J; bases not matched to a gene: 9. The CDR3 spans 15 residues. Germline CDR1 LNHDA, CDR2 SQIVND (reference sequence).

The gene calls are TRBV10-3 and TRBJ1-2, with 9 positions matching TRBD1. Germline trimming cut 9 bases from V and 7 bases from J; bases unmatched to any gene: 18. The germline gives CDR1 ENHRY, CDR2 SYGVKD. The CDR3 is made up of 16 amino acids. Here the CDR3 DNA reads TGTGCCATATCAACACAAACCCCGGGACAGGGCGGTGGCTACACCTTC. The encoded protein is CAISTQTPGQGGGYTF.

The gene calls are TRBV3-1 (or the pseudogene TRBV3-2) and TRBJ2-4, with D possibly being TRBD2 (5 bases). The CDR3 length is 14 residues. The germline V gene encodes CDR1 LGHDT and CDR2 YNNKEL (reference sequence). Trimming left V 4 bases short and J 3 bases short, with 10 bases between. Here the CDR3 DNA reads TGTGCCAGCAGCCTCCCGGAGGTCAAAAACATTCAGTACTTC. This codes for CASSLPEVKNIQYF.

This clone was detected only once. The rearrangement joins TRBV18 to TRBJ2-1; tentative D call: TRBD1 (6 bases). V was pared by 4 bases and J by 7 bases, with 20 bases between. Germline V CDR1 and CDR2: KGHSH, LQKENI. The length of the CDR3 is 16 residues. The CDR3 bases are TGTGCCAGCTCACTCCTGCTCCAGACCGGGACAAATGAGCAGTTCTTC. This codes for CASSLLLQTGTNEQFF. Drawing the rest from reference TRBV18 and TRBJ2-1, the complete variable domain is NAGVMQNPRHLVRRRGQEARLRCSPMKGHSHVYWYRQLPEEGLKFMVYLQKENIIDESGMPKERFSAEFPKEGPSILRIQQVVRGDSAAYFCASSLLLQTGTNEQFFGPGTRLTVL.

This rearrangement joins TRBV7-8 to TRBJ2-5; perhaps TRBD1 as D (7 bases). The CDR3 totals 16 residues. Germline lookup yields CDR1 SGHVS and CDR2 FQNEAQ. V was pared by 0 bases and J by 5 bases, with 16 bases between. CDR3 bases: TGTGCCAGCAGCTTAGCGCTCAGGGGGGTAGTGGAGACCCAGTACTTC. Translation: CASSLALRGVVETQYF. The entire variable domain, with the rest obtained from reference TRBV7-8 and TRBJ2-5, is as follows: GAGVSQSPRYKVAKRGQDVALRCDPISGHVSLFWYQQALGQGPEFLTYFQNEAQLDKSGLPSDRFFAERPEGSVSTLKIQRTQQEDSAVYLCASSLALRGVVETQYFGPGTRLLVL.

This clone was counted a few times. This chain joins TRBV6-6 and TRBJ1-2; D is perhaps TRBD1 (5 bases). CDR3 length equals 15 residues. V shed 0 bases and J shed 3 bases, with 11 bases lying between them. CDR1 MNHNY and CDR2 SVGAGI come from the germline V gene (reference sequence). The CDR3 sequence: CASSYSRGPHYGYTF. The DNA of the CDR3 is TGTGCCAGCAGTTACTCAAGGGGTCCCCACTATGGCTACACCTTC.

The chain links TRBV11-3 to TRBJ1-1, with 7 positions matching TRBD1. Germline V gene data show CDR1 as SGHNT and CDR2 as YENEEA. The length of the CDR3 is 13 residues. After removal of 2 bases from V and 5 bases from J, the junction contained 2 bases not matched to a gene. The CDR3 sequence: CASSLSRGTEAFF. CDR3 sequence (DNA): TGTGCCAGCAGCTTAAGCAGGGGGACTGAAGCTTTCTTT.